This TCR beta chain originates from a study of early T cells in non-severe SARS-CoV-2 infection. At the level of the study: Alpha and beta chains were unpaired, from unsorted whole-blood bulk RNA.

Each cDNA molecule carried a unique molecular identifier. TCRdb re-called the 5' RACE reads with MiXCR, one entry per CDR3 protein. The sample records approximately 50,000 distinct CDR3 sequences, about 10% being singletons. V lost 1 base and J lost 0, with 28 bases in between. CDR1 and CDR2 from the germline V gene are LNHDA and SQIVND (reference sequence). CDR3 length: 22 residues. The source material was whole blood. The J gene is TRBJ1-5, the V gene TRBV19, with D tentatively TRBD1 (6 bases). The clonotype comes from an adult who was a healthcare worker with PCR-confirmed SARS-CoV-2 infection or an uninfected control (not recorded which). The CDR3 sequence: CASSIGTRSGAVSKNSNQPQHF. The CDR3 bases are TGTGCCAGTAGTATAGGTACGCGGTCGGGGGCTGTGAGTAAGAATAGCAATCAGCCCCAGCATTTT.